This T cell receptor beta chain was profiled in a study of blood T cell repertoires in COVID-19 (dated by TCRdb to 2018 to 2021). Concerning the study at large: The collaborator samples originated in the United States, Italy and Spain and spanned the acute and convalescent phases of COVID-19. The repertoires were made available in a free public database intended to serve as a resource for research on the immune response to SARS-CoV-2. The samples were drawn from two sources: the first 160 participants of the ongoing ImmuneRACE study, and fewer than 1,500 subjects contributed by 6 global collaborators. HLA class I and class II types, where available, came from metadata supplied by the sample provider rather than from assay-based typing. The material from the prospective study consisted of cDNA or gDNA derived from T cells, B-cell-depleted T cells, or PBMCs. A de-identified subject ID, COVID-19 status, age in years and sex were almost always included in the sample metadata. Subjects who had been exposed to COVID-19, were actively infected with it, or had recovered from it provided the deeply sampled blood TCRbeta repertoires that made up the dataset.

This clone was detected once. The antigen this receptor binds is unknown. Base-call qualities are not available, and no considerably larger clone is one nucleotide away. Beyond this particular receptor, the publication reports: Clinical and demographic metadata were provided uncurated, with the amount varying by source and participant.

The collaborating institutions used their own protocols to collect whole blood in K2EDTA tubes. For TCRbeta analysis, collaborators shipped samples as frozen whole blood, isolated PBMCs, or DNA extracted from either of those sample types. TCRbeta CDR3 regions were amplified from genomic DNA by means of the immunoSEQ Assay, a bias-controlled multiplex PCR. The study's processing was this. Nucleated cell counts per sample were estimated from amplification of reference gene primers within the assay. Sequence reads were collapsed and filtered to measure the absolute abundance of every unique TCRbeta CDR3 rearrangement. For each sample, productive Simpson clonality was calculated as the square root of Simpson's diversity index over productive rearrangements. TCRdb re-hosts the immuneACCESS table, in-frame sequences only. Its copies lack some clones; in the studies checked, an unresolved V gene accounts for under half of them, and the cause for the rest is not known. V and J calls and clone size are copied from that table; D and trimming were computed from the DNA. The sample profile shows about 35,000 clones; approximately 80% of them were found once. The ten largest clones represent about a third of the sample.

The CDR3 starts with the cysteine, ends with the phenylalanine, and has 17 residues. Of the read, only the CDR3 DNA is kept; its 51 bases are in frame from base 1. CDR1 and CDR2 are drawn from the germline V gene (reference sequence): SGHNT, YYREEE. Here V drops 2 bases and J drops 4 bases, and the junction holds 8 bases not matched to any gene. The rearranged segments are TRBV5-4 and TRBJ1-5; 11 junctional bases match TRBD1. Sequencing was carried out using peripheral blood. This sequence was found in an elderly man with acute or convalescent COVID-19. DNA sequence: TGTGCCAGCAGCTTATGGACAGGGGGCTATAGAAATCAGCCCCAGCATTTT. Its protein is CASSLWTGGYRNQPQHF.